The T cell receptor beta chain under discussion was sequenced for a study of cytomegalovirus exposure and HLA in healthy donors. Assay used: immunoSEQ multiplex PCR; TCRdb lists only in-frame clones, some missing. The sample shows 150,000 or so clones, 75% to 90% of them seen only once. The CDR3 is made up of 17 amino acids. The trim removed 5 bases at V and 1 base at J, leaving 8 bases unmatched. The germline V gene has CDR1 SGHNT and CDR2 YENEEA. The chain combines TRBV11-3 with TRBJ2-6; 7 bases agree with TRBD1. The origin of this receptor is a woman younger than 30 in good health and CMV-seronegative. What was sequenced was PBMCs. The CDR3 sequence: CASSPRQGESGANVLTF. The CDR3 DNA sequence: TGTGCCAGCAGCCCACGACAGGGAGAGTCTGGGGCCAACGTCCTGACTTTC.